Shown below are 9 T cell receptor beta chains from a single sample sequenced in a study of T-cell reconstitution after alpha-beta-depleted transplantation in children (dated by TCRdb to 2016 to 2017). Receptors were amplified or captured by PCR. Data came from an Illumina HiSeq 2500. To normalize quantification of the TCRbeta repertoire, the TCR libraries were built with molecular barcoding that relied on unique molecular identifiers. The public sequencing data were trimmed at Q25 with fastp and processed into clonotypes with MiXCR by TCRdb, which kept only in-frame beta chains. Rows are unified per CDR3 protein, each entry keeping the most common DNA and genes. This sample lists over 450,000 distinct CDR3 sequences; more than 9% were detected once. The ten largest clones take up around 2% of the sample. Interpreted using the paper, the treatment or condition label stands for: allogeneic hematopoietic cell transplantation with graft depleted of TCRalphabeta T cells and CD19 B cells.

Sequencing used PBMCs, obtained before TCRalphabeta/CD19-depleted stem cell transplant. All receptors come from a child aged 2-15 years with inherited bone marrow failure, due to receive a stem cell transplant.

On this clonotype: This may stem from a read error, because a much larger clone lies one nucleotide away. The chain uses TRBV11-2 and TRBJ2-2; possible D gene TRBD1, 6 bases. This CDR3 region has 16 residues. V was shortened by 5 bases and J by 4 bases, with 17 bases between the two germline ends. Per germline, CDR1 SGHAT and CDR2 FQNNGV. The CDR3, as DNA: TGTGCCAGCAGCCGGTTTTGGGGGCAGCGCACCGGGGAGCTGTTTTTT. Its protein is CASSRFWGQRTGELFF.

The genes are TRBV11-2 and TRBJ2-3, with 7 bases that match TRBD2. Germline lookup yields CDR1 SGHAT and CDR2 FQNNGV. V shed 5 bases and J 1 base; nucleotides not matched to a gene: 6. The CDR3 is 15 amino acids. CDR3 coding DNA: TGTGCCAGCAGCCATACTAGCGAGCGCACAGATACGCAGTATTTT. Residues: CASSHTSERTDTQYF.

This clonotype was counted only a few times. The chain uses TRBV29-1 and TRBJ2-7; 8 nucleotides line up with TRBD1. The CDR3 extends over 15 amino acids. V trimming: 0 bases; J trimming: 2 bases; junction bases outside the gene matches: 6. Per the germline V gene, CDR1 is SQVTM and CDR2 is ANQGSEA. The CDR3 spells CSVEDRDRGTYEQYF. For the CDR3, the DNA is TGCAGCGTTGAAGATCGAGACAGGGGTACCTACGAGCAGTACTTC.

This clonotype showed up many times. V and J are TRBV5-1 and TRBJ2-5; D remains ambiguous. V was clipped by 1 base and J by 5 bases, with 12 bases between them. Germline V CDR1 and CDR2: SGHRS, YFSETQ. The CDR3 spans 14 residues. CDR3 in DNA: TGCGCCAGCAGCTTGCTCCTCTCGCGGGAGACCCAGTACTTC. As protein: CASSLLLSRETQYF.

This clonotype showed up many times. The chain joins TRBV29-1 to TRBJ2-3, with D possibly being TRBD1 (6 bases). Trimming shortened V by 1 base and J by 5 bases, and 13 bases separated the two germline ends. The CDR3 is 14 residues long. Germline V gives CDR1 SQVTM, CDR2 ANQGSEA. CDR3 in DNA: TGCAGCGTTGAAGTTGCAGGGGCTGTAGATACGCAGTATTTT. Its protein is CSVEVAGAVDTQYF.

At least ten counts were recorded for this clonotype. The V gene is TRBV25-1, the J gene TRBJ2-1; 10 nucleotides agree with TRBD2. V dropped 7 bases and J dropped 8; count of bases not matched to a gene: 11. This CDR3 is 15 amino acids long. Germline CDR1 and CDR2: MGHDK and SYGVNS. The CDR3 loop reads CASIGEREGLDEQFF. The CDR3 coding sequence is TGTGCCAGCATTGGGGAGCGGGAGGGATTGGATGAGCAGTTCTTC.

This clonotype has a handful of counts. The genes are TRBV10-3 and TRBJ2-5; 7 bases line up with TRBD2. V shed 3 bases and J 2 bases; nucleotides not matched to a gene: 3. In germline, CDR1 is ENHRY, CDR2 SYGVKD. The CDR3 is made up of 14 amino acids. Here the CDR3 reads CAISEWGGQETQYF. In nucleotides, the CDR3 is TGTGCCATCAGTGAATGGGGAGGGCAAGAGACCCAGTACTTC.

In this sample, this clonotype turned up many times. V gene TRBV5-1 combines with J gene TRBJ1-1; TRBD1 matches at 9 bases. CDR1 is SGHRS and CDR2 is YFSETQ in the germline V gene. V gave up 4 bases and J gave up 1 base; unmatched junction bases: 5. CDR3 length equals 15 residues. The CDR3 spells CASSPGQGWNTEAFF. The CDR3 region has the DNA TGCGCCAGCAGCCCGGGACAGGGATGGAACACTGAAGCTTTCTTT. The entire variable domain, with the rest obtained from reference TRBV5-1 and TRBJ1-1, is as follows: KAGVTQTPRYLIKTRGQQVTLSCSPISGHRSVSWYQQTPGQGLQFLFEYFSETQRNKGNFPGRFSGRQFSNSRSEMNVSTLELGDSALYLCASSPGQGWNTEAFFGQGTRLTVV.

This clonotype was seen only once. Likely a read error: the CDR3 ends without its conserved phenylalanine or tryptophan. The chain links TRBV7-9 to TRBJ1-1; D not resolved. Germline CDR1 is SEHNR and CDR2 is FQNEAQ (reference sequence). CDR3 length: 14 residues. V dropped 7 bases and J dropped 5 bases, with 17 bases sitting between them. The CDR3, as DNA: TGTGCCAGCACCACCTCTCTACTTGGGACTGAAGCTTTCTCT. Translated, it gives CASTTSLLGTEAFS.